This T cell receptor (beta chain) was profiled in a study of T cell repertoires in cytomegalovirus infection. General observations from the study: HLA-C-restricted, CMV-specific TCR beta clonotypes were dominant ex vivo.

The V end was cut by 2 bases, the J end by 9 bases, with 11 bases between. Germline CDR1 reads MDHEN; CDR2 reads SYDVKM. There are 13 residues in the CDR3. This clonotype was picked up many times. Its specificity is unknown. Each CDR3 protein is one row after TCRdb ran MiXCR on the reads. The repertoire holds 200,000 to 300,000 distinct CDR3 sequences, approximately 13% seen once, with approximately 1.6% in the top ten. This TCR derives from a human donor in good health (CMV status not recorded). Some clones in this sample may be carry-over from other donors' samples. The chain is built from TRBV28 and TRBJ2-1; D is uncertain. The sample was PBMCs. The CDR3 protein is CASSLNSPGEQFF. CDR3 sequence (DNA): TGTGCCAGCAGTTTAAATTCCCCGGGTGAGCAGTTCTTC.